The present TCR beta chain was sequenced within a study of blood T cell repertoires in COVID-19. Study details: The United States, Italy and Spain were the sources of the acute and convalescent COVID-19 samples. T cells, B-cell-depleted T cells, or PBMCs supplied cDNA or gDNA.

In the original processing: Amplification with reference gene primers provided the estimates of nucleated cell counts. Only in-frame clones appear in the TCRdb table, and some are missing; sequencing was by immunoSEQ multiplex PCR. The V and J calls and the clone size are those of that table, but D and trimming were determined from the DNA. Counted here are 5,000 to 6,000 clones, roughly 90% occurring once; the ten biggest clones make up about 6.1%. Germline V gene data show CDR1 as LGHDT and CDR2 as YNNKEL (reference sequence). The V and J ends lost 5 bases and 5 bases respectively, with 19 bases between them. The CDR3 is 15 amino acids.

What was sequenced was peripheral blood. The TCR sequence derives from a man in his 60s with acute or convalescent COVID-19. V usage is TRBV3-1 (or the pseudogene TRBV3-2) and J usage is TRBJ2-7, with D perhaps TRBD2 (6 bases). The CDR3, as DNA: TGTGCCAGCAGCTCACCCGGAGGGGTGGGGGACGAGCAGTACTTC. Translation: CASSSPGGVGDEQYF.